The TCR beta chain under discussion was sequenced for a study of blood T cell repertoires in COVID-19. At the level of the study: Whether acute or convalescent, the COVID-19 samples came from the United States, Italy and Spain.

Method: immunoSEQ multiplex PCR; TCRdb's copy keeps in-frame clones and lacks some. The sample shows 100,000 to 150,000 clones, roughly 80% of them seen only once. Germline CDR1 is LGHNA and CDR2 is YNFKEQ. This CDR3 has 15 residues. V was pared by 0 bases and J by 4 bases, with 11 bases between. The sample taken for sequencing was peripheral blood. The TCR sequence derives from a man aged 60 to 69 with acute or convalescent COVID-19. The chain carries TRBV4-2 and TRBJ2-3; D may be TRBD2 (7 bases). CDR3 in DNA: TGTGCCAGCAGCCAAGAAGGGGGGGCCCCAGATACGCAGTATTTT. Its protein is CASSQEGGAPDTQYF.